This record covers a single T cell receptor (beta chain). This entry comes from a study of blood T cell repertoires in COVID-19. Germline V lookup: CDR1 LNHDA, CDR2 SQIVND (reference sequence). With 7 bases clipped from V and 1 base from J, the junction kept 9 bases outside the gene matches. This CDR3 is 18 amino acids long. Here immunoSEQ multiplex PCR was the method, and the copy in TCRdb shows in-frame clones only, minus some. The sample shows approximately 240,000 clones, under 95% of them seen only once. The receptor was isolated from a woman aged 18-29 years who had recovered from COVID-19. The J gene is TRBJ2-6, the V gene TRBV19; TRBD2 matches at 11 bases. The material sequenced was PBMCs or T cells enriched from blood (not recorded which). CDR3 in amino acids: CASTSGGLLTSGANVLTF. The CDR3 coding sequence is TGTGCCAGTACTAGCGGGGGGCTTCTTACATCTGGGGCCAACGTCCTGACTTTC. Full variable domain (missing parts from reference TRBV19 and TRBJ2-6): DGGITQSPKYLFRKEGQNVTLSCEQNLNHDAMYWYRQDPGQGLRLIYYSQIVNDFQKGDIAEGYSVSREKKESFPLTVTSAQKNPTAFYLCASTSGGLLTSGANVLTFGAGSRLTVL.